Sequencing of this T cell receptor beta chain was carried out in a study of identical twins. Template switching added a universal primer site, and cDNA bore unique molecular identifiers. Each CDR3 protein gets one entry after TCRdb re-called the 5' RACE reads with MiXCR. Counted here are 500,000 to 600,000 distinct CDR3 sequences, approximately 22% occurring once; the ten biggest clones make up about 0.93%. Germline V gene sequence: CDR1 DFQATT, CDR2 SNEGSKA (reference sequence). Between the trimmed V and J ends, which lost 3 bases and 3 bases, there was a span of 12 bases. CDR3 length: 14 amino acids. These same data were also listed under a study on T cells expressing NK-cell markers.

The gene calls are TRBV20-1 and TRBJ1-3, with D perhaps matching TRBD1 (5 bases). Material for sequencing was CD4+ T cells sorted from blood. This TCR was sampled from a woman between 18 and 29 years old in good health. This CDR3 is CSARRGGVGNTIYF. Here the CDR3 DNA reads TGCAGTGCTAGGAGGGGCGGGGTTGGAAACACCATATATTTT.